A selection of T cell receptor beta chains follows, all from one sample in a study of blood T cell repertoires in COVID-19. The data were produced by immunoSEQ multiplex PCR, yet TCRdb's version contains in-frame clones alone and is incomplete. Of 250,000 to 300,000 clones detected, about nine tenths appear once; the ten largest clones hold under 15%. The sample taken for sequencing was peripheral blood. The receptors originated from an older woman with acute or convalescent COVID-19. Both conserved end residues are trimmed from each CDR3. Fields, in order: CDR3 length, clone size, J gene, V gene, CDR3 protein. The size of a clone is reported for some rows only, either as once, few or many, or as a class for expanded clones.

length: 12; size: once; J: TRBJ1-3; V: TRBV5-1; CDR3: ASSSTGNGNTIY
length: 11; size: -; J: TRBJ1-5; V: TRBV2; CDR3: ASSYEGSQPQH
length: 17; size: -; J: TRBJ2-6; V: TRBV5-8; CDR3: ASSRDSGGLSSGANVLT
length: 13; size: -; J: TRBJ1-2; V: TRBV19; CDR3: ASTIRAGGDYGYT
length: 12; size: -; J: TRBJ2-5; V: TRBV6-2/TRBV6-3; CDR3: ASSYSGGQETQY
length: 11; size: -; J: TRBJ1-4; V: TRBV29-1; CDR3: SARQGNVEKLF
length: 15; size: -; J: TRBJ2-3; V: TRBV9; CDR3: ASSPYPRLAGADTQY
length: 10; size: -; J: TRBJ2-7; V: TRBV7-8; CDR3: ASRDRTYEQY
length: 16; size: -; J: TRBJ2-5; V: TRBV24-1; CDR3: ATSDTQRLAGGWETQY
length: 13; size: -; J: TRBJ1-2; V: TRBV25-1; CDR3: ASSERRTANYGYT
length: 11; size: -; J: TRBJ2-7; V: TRBV19; CDR3: ASSIDRTREQY
length: 12; size: once; J: TRBJ1-1; V: TRBV28; CDR3: ASSLIGGNTEAF
length: 14; size: -; J: TRBJ2-3; V: TRBV23-1; CDR3: ASSQSDRGEGDTQY
length: 10; size: -; J: TRBJ1-1; V: TRBV2; CDR3: ASSENPREAF
length: 17; size: -; J: TRBJ2-3; V: TRBV4-3; CDR3: ASSRAGTSALSGTDTQY
length: 13; size: -; J: TRBJ2-3; V: TRBV24-1; CDR3: ATSDLAGGADTQY
length: 12; size: -; J: TRBJ2-3; V: TRBV5-1; CDR3: ASSLGQTGGTQY
length: 14; size: -; J: TRBJ2-5; V: TRBV4-3; CDR3: ASSQVSGTGQETQY
length: 12; size: -; J: TRBJ2-7; V: TRBV28; CDR3: ASSFFGLGYEQY
length: 9; size: -; J: TRBJ2-3; V: TRBV5-1; CDR3: ASTTQDTQY
length: 11; size: -; J: TRBJ1-2; V: TRBV12-3/TRBV12-4; CDR3: ASSLQGTGGYT
length: 11; size: -; J: TRBJ1-2; V: TRBV6-2/TRBV6-3; CDR3: ASSYSRGYGYT
length: 12; size: -; J: TRBJ2-7; V: TRBV11-1; CDR3: ASSEGLATYEQY
length: 15; size: -; J: TRBJ2-7; V: TRBV7-9; CDR3: ASRSTSGRTSAYEQY
length: 13; size: many; J: TRBJ2-3; V: TRBV19; CDR3: ASSAPGLAGDTQY
length: 13; size: -; J: TRBJ2-3; V: TRBV2; CDR3: ASSDRREVRDTQY
length: 12; size: -; J: TRBJ2-7; V: TRBV19; CDR3: ASSRSGMPYEQY
length: 12; size: -; J: TRBJ1-1; V: TRBV19; CDR3: ASTTLGTAPLAG
length: 12; size: -; J: TRBJ2-7; V: TRBV7-2; CDR3: ASSPSGDSYEQY
length: 12; size: -; J: TRBJ2-2; V: TRBV5-5; CDR3: ASSKQGATGELF
length: 13; size: -; J: TRBJ1-5; V: TRBV9; CDR3: ASSVGTAGNQPQH
length: 14; size: -; J: TRBJ2-1; V: TRBV5-4; CDR3: ASSLGDSGSYNEQF
length: 12; size: -; J: TRBJ1-1; V: TRBV27; CDR3: ASSPRGMNTEAF
length: 12; size: -; J: TRBJ2-7; V: TRBV19; CDR3: ASSPGQGIYEQY
length: 14; size: -; J: TRBJ1-3; V: TRBV5-1; CDR3: ASSFTAGKEGNTIY
length: 11; size: -; J: TRBJ1-1; V: TRBV7-2; CDR3: ASSFTGELEAF
length: 8; size: once; J: TRBJ1-4; V: TRBV20-1; CDR3: SASDEKLF
length: 12; size: -; J: TRBJ2-7; V: TRBV5-8; CDR3: ASSPGTGLYEQY
length: 13; size: -; J: TRBJ2-3; V: TRBV7-3; CDR3: ASSLGASGTDTQY
length: 16; size: -; J: TRBJ1-2; V: TRBV7-8; CDR3: ASSPPRVPGQEARGYT
length: 16; size: -; J: TRBJ2-1; V: TRBV19; CDR3: ASSGSRLAGGKVNEQF
length: 14; size: -; J: TRBJ1-4; V: TRBV19; CDR3: ASSRREGGYNEKLF
length: 14; size: -; J: TRBJ2-3; V: TRBV5-6; CDR3: ASSALGPGASDTQY
length: 12; size: -; J: TRBJ1-4; V: TRBV15; CDR3: ATSRQGQSEKLF
length: 12; size: -; J: TRBJ2-2; V: TRBV11-3; CDR3: ASSSGLNTGELF
length: 13; size: -; J: TRBJ2-5; V: TRBV28; CDR3: ASSPEGQGDKTQY
length: 9; size: -; J: TRBJ1-1; V: TRBV20-1; CDR3: SNGVNTEAF
length: 12; size: -; J: TRBJ2-4; V: TRBV19; CDR3: ASSPLLAKNIQY
length: 13; size: -; J: TRBJ2-2; V: TRBV6-4; CDR3: ASSTGGARGGELF
length: 13; size: once; J: TRBJ1-1; V: TRBV7-7; CDR3: ASSLIRDTNTEAF
length: 12; size: -; J: TRBJ1-1; V: TRBV7-9; CDR3: ASSLGTERTEAF
length: 11; size: once; J: TRBJ2-5; V: TRBV5-4; CDR3: ASSIGEQETQY
length: 17; size: -; J: TRBJ2-7; V: TRBV7-2; CDR3: ASSLPLLAGAATTYEQY
length: 10; size: -; J: TRBJ2-1; V: TRBV30; CDR3: AWTRGGDEQF
length: 13; size: -; J: TRBJ2-7; V: TRBV7-6; CDR3: ASSLDPGDGYEQY